This record looks at one T cell receptor beta chain sequence and its context. The specificity of this receptor is unknown. Per-base quality was not reported, and no clone a single base away is much larger than it. V lost 0 bases and J lost 6 bases; the stretch between them is 6 bases long. The CDR3 measures 11 amino acids from cysteine to phenylalanine. Only the CDR3 portion is preserved as DNA: 33 bases, with reading frame beginning at the first base. Looking up the germline V gene (reference sequence) yields CDR1 GTSNPN and CDR2 SVGIG. The CDR3 regions of human TCRbeta chains were analyzed by immunosequencing. The authors' pipeline ran thus. Repertoire TCRs were matched against a reference library of SARS-CoV-2-specific TCRs generated with the MIRA antigen-specificity platform. Breadth was defined as the fraction of unique TCRs that were SARS-CoV-2-associated, and depth was defined as the fraction of total T cells that were SARS-CoV-2-associated. Using the MIRA data, each spike-specific TCR was mapped to the spike region that the TCR reacts to and placed in a CD4 or CD8 class. Log10-transformed breadth and depth values were compared by one-way ANOVA with Sidak's multiple comparisons tests. As stored in TCRdb, this immuneACCESS dataset retains in-frame rearrangements with V and J assigned. A fraction of the clones does not appear; measured against another copy, unresolved V genes explain less than half of the discrepancy, and the remainder lacks a known reason. V and J calls and clone size are as listed in that table; D and trimming were resolved from the DNA. Within this sample are some 100,000 clones, with approximately 90% of them counted one time only. The biggest ten clones account for 17% of the sample.

The entry originates in a study of T cell responses to AZD1222 COVID-19 vaccine (dated by TCRdb to the early 2020s). Study-wide context: Because spike-specific TCR depth and breadth did not differ between the two schedules, AZD1222 recipients who got a second dose at roughly 4 weeks were pooled with those who got a second dose at roughly 12 weeks. Trial participants were enrolled by age into subgroups of 18-55, 56-69 and 70-plus years, and around 140, 26 and 57 TCR-sequenced participants, respectively, were included in these subgroups. TCR sequencing was performed for approximately 240 trial participants, of whom roughly 200 were given two doses of AZD1222 and around 25 were given two doses of MenACWY control vaccine. The paper as a whole reports these results and caveats: Vaccine-associated CD4 TCRs spanned the whole spike protein, with dominant responses in regions 160-218 and 743-854. Participants were mostly white British and included more females than males, and it was suggested by the authors that clonal diversity may have been underestimated. Reportedly, almost half of the unique spike-specific TCRs recognized epitopes lying outside the regions that are mutated in the B.1.351 and B.1.1.7 variants. After two AZD1222 doses, both the breadth and the depth of spike-specific TCRs were significantly higher than at day 0 and than in MenACWY recipients. Conclusions about previously exposed vaccinees are limited, since just 5 or 6 AZD1222 recipients were seropositive for SARS-CoV-2 at baseline. The 56-69-year group was small, and its depth increase did not reach significance, likely because of low power. Because no day 14 peak-response samples were available, the repertoires could be characterized only after the peak T cell response.

Interpreted using the paper, the time point label stands for: baseline before first vaccination. Vaccinee samples came from UK trials COV001 and COV002, including a single-blind randomized controlled phase 2/3 trial of AZD1222 (ChAdOx1 nCoV-19) in healthy adults. Trial participant PBMC samples were collected at day 0 and day 28 after the second dose for TCRbeta chain sequencing. This TCR was recovered from an adult in good health. The V and J genes are TRBV30 and TRBJ2-7, with an unclear D gene assignment. The sequences come from peripheral blood, collected on day 0 of AZD1222 vaccination. The DNA is as follows: TGTGCCTGGAGTGTGCGAGGCGAGCAGTACTTC. Its coded protein is CAWSVRGEQYF.